The source of this T cell receptor beta chain is a study of shared T cell receptors in the human thymus. The CDR3 has 15 residues. CDR1 is SQVTM, CDR2 ANQGSEA, per germline. Trimming at V came to 3 bases and at J to 0 bases, leaving 6 bases not matched to a gene. Profiling relied on immunoSEQ multiplex PCR, and the TCRdb table lists in-frame clones only, not all of them. The sample consists of fewer than 700,000 clones, approximately 88% of them appearing once. This same sample was also part of a study on human thymus T cells. That source notes: Immunologically healthy infants in Finland undergoing congenital heart defect surgery were the donors. The source of the thymus tissue was resections taken during corrective heart surgery. Gene usage (both V and J) appeared biased in thymic and blood repertoires.

The rearrangement joins TRBV29-1 to TRBJ2-3; TRBD2 aligns across 7 bases. Sequencing was done on a sample of thymocytes. The origin of this receptor is a boy under two years old with a congenital heart defect. DNA of the CDR3: TGCAGCGTTGACAACCTAGCGGCTAGCACAGATACGCAGTATTTT. Its protein is CSVDNLAASTDTQYF.